These 2 T cell receptor beta chains were all obtained from the same sample, sequenced in a study of blood T cells in healthy people across ages. Next came a second PCR, run for about 7 to 12 cycles, which used a sample-barcoded 5' primer along with a J-beta primer mix. MiXCR, run by TCRdb on the 5' RACE reads, gives a single entry per CDR3 protein. The sample lists around 850,000 distinct CDR3 sequences, about 36% occurring once. Sequenced material: blood. The receptors here all came from a man between 18 and 29 years old in good health.

The chain combines TRBV4-1 with TRBJ2-4; D not certain. The closer fit of TRBJ2-5 to the DNA end suggests the J call may be wrong. The CDR3 sequence is 15 residues long. Germline assignment: CDR1 MGHRA and CDR2 YSYEKL. DNA of the CDR3: TGCGCCAGCAGCCAAGATTTCGCGAACCAAGAGACCCAGTACTTC. The encoded protein is CASSQDFANQETQYF.

The rearrangement joins TRBV6-6 to TRBJ2-3; 9 positions agree with TRBD2. This CDR3 spans 15 amino acids. Trimming at V came to 7 bases and at J to 6 bases, leaving 11 bases not matched to a gene. Germline-derived CDR1 and CDR2 are MNHNY and SVGAGI (reference sequence). CDR3: CASTLSGGRGDTQYF. The CDR3 region has the DNA TGTGCCAGCACCCTGAGCGGGGGGCGTGGGGATACGCAGTATTTT.